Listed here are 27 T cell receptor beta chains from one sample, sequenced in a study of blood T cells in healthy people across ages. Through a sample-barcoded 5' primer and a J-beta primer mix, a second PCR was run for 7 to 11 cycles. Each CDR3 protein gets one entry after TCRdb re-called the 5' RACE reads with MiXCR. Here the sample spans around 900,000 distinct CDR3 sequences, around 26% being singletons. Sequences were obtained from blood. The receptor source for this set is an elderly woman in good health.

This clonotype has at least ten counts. DNA for the CDR3: TGCAGTGCTAGGTCCGCGAACTACGAGCAGTACTTC. This gives the protein CSARSANYEQYF. The V call is TRBV20-1, the J call TRBJ2-7; D gene ambiguous. The CDR3 length is 12 residues. CDR1 and CDR2 (germline): DFQATT, SNEGSKA (reference sequence). V lost 3 bases, J lost 3 bases, and 9 bases lay in between.

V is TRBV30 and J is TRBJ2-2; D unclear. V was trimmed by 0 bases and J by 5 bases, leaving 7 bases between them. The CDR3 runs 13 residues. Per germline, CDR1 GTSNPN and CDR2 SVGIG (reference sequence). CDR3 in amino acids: CAWSVLSTGELFF. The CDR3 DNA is TGTGCCTGGAGTGTACTGAGTACCGGGGAGCTGTTTTTT.

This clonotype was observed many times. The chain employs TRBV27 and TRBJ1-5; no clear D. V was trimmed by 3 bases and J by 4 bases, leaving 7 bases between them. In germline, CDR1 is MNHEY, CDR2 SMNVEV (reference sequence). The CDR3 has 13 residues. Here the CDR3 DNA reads TGTGCCAGCAGTTTTTCAAGGAATCAGCCCCAGCATTTT. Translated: CASSFSRNQPQHF.

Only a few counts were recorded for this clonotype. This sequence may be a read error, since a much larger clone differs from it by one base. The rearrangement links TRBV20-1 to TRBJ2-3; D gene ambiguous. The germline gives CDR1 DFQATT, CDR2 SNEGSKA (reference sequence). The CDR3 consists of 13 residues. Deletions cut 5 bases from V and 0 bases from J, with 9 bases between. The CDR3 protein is CSAGPSSTDTQYF. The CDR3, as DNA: TGCAGTGCTGGACCCTCTAGCACAGATACGCAGTATTTT.

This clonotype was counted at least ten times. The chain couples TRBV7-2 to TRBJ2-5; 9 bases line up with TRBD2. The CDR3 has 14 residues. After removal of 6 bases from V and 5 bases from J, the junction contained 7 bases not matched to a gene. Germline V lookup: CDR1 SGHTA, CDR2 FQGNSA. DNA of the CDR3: TGTGCCAGCAGTTTCGGACTAGCGTGGGAGACCCAGTACTTC. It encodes CASSFGLAWETQYF.

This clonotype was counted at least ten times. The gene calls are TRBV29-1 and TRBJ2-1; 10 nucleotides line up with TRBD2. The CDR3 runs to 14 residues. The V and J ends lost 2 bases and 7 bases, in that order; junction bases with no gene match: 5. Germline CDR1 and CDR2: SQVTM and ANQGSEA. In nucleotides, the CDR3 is TGCAGCGTTGAAAAGCGGGGGGGCCCTAATGAGCAGTTCTTC. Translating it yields CSVEKRGGPNEQFF.

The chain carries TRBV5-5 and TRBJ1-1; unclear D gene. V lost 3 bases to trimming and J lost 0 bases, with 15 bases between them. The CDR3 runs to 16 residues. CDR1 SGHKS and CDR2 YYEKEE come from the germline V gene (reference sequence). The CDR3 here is CASSSNSGRLNTEAFF. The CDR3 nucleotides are TGTGCCAGCAGCTCTAACAGTGGGAGGTTGAACACTGAAGCTTTCTTT.

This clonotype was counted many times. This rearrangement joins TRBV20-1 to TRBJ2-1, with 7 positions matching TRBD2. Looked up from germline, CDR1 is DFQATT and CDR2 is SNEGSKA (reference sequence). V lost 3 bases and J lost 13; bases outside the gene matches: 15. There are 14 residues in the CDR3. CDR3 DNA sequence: TGCAGTGCTAGGTTAATGGCTAGCGGAGGATCACAGTTCTTC. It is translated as CSARLMASGGSQFF.

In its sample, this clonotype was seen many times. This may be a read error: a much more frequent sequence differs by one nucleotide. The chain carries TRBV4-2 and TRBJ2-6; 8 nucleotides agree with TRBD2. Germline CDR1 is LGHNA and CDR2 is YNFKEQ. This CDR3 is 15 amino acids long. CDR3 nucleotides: TGTGCCAGCAGCCACTCGGAAGCGGGGGCCAACGTCCGGACTTTC. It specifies CASSHSEAGANVRTF.

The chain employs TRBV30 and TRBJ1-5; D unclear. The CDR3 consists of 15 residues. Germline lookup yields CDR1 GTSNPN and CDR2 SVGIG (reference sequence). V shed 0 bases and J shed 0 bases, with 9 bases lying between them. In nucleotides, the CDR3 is TGTGCCTGGAGTGTTGGTCGAATTAGCAATCAGCCCCAGCATTTT. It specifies CAWSVGRISNQPQHF.

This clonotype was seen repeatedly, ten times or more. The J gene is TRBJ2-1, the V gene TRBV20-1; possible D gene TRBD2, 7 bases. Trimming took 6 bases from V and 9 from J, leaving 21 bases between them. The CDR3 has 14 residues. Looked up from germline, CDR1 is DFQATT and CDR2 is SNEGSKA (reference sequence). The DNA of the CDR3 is TGCAGTGCCCTCAGGGGAGGGGCAGCGGGTGAGCAGTTCTTC. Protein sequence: CSALRGGAAGEQFF.

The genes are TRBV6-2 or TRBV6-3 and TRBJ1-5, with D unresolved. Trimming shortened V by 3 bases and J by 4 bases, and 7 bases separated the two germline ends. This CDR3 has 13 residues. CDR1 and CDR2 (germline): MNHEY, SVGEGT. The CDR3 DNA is TGTGCCAGCAGTTATAACCTGAATCAGCCCCAGCATTTT. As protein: CASSYNLNQPQHF.

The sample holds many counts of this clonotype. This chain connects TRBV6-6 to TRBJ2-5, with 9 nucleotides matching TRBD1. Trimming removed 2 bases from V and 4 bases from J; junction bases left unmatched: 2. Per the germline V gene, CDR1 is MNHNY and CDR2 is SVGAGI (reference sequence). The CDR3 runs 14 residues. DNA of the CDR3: TGTGCCAGCAGTTACAGGGACAGGGCAGAGACCCAGTACTTC. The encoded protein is CASSYRDRAETQYF.

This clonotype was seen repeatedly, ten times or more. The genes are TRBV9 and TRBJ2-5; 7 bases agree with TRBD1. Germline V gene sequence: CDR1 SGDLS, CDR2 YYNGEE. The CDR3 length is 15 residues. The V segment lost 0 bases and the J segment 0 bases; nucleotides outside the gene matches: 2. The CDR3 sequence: CASSVAGTDQETQYF. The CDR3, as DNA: TGTGCCAGCAGCGTAGCCGGGACAGACCAAGAGACCCAGTACTTC.

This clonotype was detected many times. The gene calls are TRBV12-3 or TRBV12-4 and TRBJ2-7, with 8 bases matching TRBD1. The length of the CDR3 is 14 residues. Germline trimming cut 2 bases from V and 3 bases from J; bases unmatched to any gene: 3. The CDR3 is CASSLSGGRYEQYF. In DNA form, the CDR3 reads TGTGCCAGCAGTTTATCAGGGGGCCGCTACGAGCAGTACTTC.

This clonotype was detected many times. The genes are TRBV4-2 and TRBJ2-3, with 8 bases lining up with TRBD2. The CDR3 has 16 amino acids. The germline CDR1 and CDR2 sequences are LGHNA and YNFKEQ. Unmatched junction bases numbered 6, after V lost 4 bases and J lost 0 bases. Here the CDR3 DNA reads TGTGCCAGCAGCCCCGGGGGGGTCGAAAGCACAGATACGCAGTATTTT. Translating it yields CASSPGGVESTDTQYF.

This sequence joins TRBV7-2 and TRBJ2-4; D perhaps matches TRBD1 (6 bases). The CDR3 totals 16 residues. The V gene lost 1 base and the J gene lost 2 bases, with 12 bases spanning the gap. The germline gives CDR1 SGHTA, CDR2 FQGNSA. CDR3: CASSLGGTGPKNIQYF. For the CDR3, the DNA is TGTGCCAGCAGCTTAGGCGGAACAGGGCCCAAAAACATTCAGTACTTC. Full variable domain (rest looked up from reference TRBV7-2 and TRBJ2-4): GAGVSQSPSNKVTEKGKDVELRCDPISGHTALYWYRQSLGQGLEFLIYFQGNSAPDKSGLPSDRFSAERTGGSVSTLTIQRTQQEDSAVYLCASSLGGTGPKNIQYFGAGTRLSVL.

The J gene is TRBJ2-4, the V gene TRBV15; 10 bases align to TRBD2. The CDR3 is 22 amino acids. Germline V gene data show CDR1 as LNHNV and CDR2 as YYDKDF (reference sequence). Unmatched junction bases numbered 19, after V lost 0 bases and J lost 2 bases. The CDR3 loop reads CATSRDLGIVASGSSPKNIQYF. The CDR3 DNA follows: TGTGCCACCAGCAGAGATTTGGGGATCGTGGCTAGCGGGAGTTCACCCAAAAACATTCAGTACTTC.

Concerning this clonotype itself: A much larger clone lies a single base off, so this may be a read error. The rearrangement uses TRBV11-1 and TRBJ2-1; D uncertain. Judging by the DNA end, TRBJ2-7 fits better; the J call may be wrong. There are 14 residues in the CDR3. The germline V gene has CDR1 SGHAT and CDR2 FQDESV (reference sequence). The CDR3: CASSLPASYNEQYF. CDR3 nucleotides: TGTGCCAGCAGCTTGCCAGCCTCCTACAATGAGCAGTACTTC.

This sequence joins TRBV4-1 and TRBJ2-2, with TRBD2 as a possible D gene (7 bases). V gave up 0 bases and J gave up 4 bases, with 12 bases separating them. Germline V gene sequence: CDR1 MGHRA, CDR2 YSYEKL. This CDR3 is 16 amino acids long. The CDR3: CASSQEGGRITGELFF. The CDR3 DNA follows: TGCGCCAGCAGCCAAGAGGGGGGGCGGATCACCGGGGAGCTGTTTTTT.

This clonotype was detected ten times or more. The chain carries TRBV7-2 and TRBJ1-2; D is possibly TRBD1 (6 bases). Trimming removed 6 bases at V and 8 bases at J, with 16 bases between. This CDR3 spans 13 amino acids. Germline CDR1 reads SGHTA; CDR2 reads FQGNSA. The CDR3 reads CASSLTGIRGYTF. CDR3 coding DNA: TGTGCCAGCAGTTTGACAGGTATCAGAGGCTACACCTTC.

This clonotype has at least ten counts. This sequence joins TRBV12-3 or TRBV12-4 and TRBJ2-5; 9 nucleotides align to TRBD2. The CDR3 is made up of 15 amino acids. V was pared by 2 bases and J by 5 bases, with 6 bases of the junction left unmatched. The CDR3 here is CASSLSSGGQETQYF. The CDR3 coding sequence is TGTGCCAGCAGTTTATCCAGCGGGGGGCAGGAGACCCAGTACTTC.

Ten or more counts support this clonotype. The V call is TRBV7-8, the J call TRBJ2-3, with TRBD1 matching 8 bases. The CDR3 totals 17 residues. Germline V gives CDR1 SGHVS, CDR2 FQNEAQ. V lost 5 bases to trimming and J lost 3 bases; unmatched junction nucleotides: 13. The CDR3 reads CASSPKYRGEGTDTQYF. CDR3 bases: TGTGCCAGCAGCCCCAAGTACAGGGGGGAAGGGACAGATACGCAGTATTTT.

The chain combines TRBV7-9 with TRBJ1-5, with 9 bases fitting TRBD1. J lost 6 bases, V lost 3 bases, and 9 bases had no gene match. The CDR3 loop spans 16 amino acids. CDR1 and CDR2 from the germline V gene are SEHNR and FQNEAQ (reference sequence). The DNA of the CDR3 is TGTGCCAGCAGCTTTAGCGGGACAGGGCTTGGTCAGCCCCAGCATTTT. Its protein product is CASSFSGTGLGQPQHF.

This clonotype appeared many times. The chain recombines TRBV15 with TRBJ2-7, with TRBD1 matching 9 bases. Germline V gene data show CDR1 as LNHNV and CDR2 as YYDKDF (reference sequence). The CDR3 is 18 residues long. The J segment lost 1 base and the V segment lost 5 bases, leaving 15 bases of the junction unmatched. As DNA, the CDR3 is TGTGCCACCAGCGGGGATAACTGGACAGGGGACCCATCCTACGAGCAGTACTTC. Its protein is CATSGDNWTGDPSYEQYF.

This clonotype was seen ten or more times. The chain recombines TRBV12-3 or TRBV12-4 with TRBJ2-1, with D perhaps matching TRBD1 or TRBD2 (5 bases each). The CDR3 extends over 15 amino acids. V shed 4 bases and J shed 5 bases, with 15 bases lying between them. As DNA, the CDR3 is TGTGCCAGCAGTTCCCCGGGACGTAAAAACAATGAGCAGTTCTTC. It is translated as CASSSPGRKNNEQFF.

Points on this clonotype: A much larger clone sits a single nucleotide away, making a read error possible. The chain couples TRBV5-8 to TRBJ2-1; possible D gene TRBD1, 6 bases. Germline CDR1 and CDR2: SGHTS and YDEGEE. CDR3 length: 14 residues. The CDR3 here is CAGSQAQGYNEQFF. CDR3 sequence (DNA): TGTGCCGGCAGCCAGGCACAGGGCTACAATGAGCAGTTCTTC. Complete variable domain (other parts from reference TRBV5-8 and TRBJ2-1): EAGVTQSPTHLIKTRGQQATLRCSPISGHTSVYWYQQALGLGLQFLLWYDEGEERNRGNFPPRFSGRQFPNYSSELNVNALELEDSALYLCAGSQAQGYNEQFFGPGTRLTVL.